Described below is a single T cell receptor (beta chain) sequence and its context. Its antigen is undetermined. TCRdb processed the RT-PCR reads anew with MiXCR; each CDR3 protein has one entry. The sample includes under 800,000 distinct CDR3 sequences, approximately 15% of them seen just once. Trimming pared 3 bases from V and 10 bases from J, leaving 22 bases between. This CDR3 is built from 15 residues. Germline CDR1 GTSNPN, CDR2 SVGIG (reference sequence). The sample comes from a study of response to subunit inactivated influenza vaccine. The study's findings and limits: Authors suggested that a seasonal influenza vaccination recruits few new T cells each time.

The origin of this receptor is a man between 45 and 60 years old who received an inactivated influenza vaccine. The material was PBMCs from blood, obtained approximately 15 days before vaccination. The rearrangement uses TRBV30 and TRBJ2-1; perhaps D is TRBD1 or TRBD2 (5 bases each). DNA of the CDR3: TGTGCCTGGAGCTCTCCTTGGGGGAGCTCTTCAGAGCAGTTCTTC. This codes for CAWSSPWGSSSEQFF.